This T cell receptor beta chain was sequenced for a study of OX40 agonist ivuxolimab in advanced cancers. On the study more broadly: An anti-OX40 (CD134) antibody with agonistic activity, ivuxolimab, was administered to patients. Dose-escalation subjects each had hepatocellular carcinoma, melanoma, renal cell or head and neck cancer.

There are 15 residues in the CDR3. Germline CDR1 SGHVS, CDR2 FQNEAQ. V lost 1 base, J lost 6 bases, and 15 bases lay in between. Turning to this clone: Its antigen is not identified.

Broader study findings: At doses 0.1 to 3.0 mg/kg, CD4+ and CD8+ clones expanded.

TCRdb keeps only in-frame clones here, not all; method: immunoSEQ multiplex PCR. The sample has tens of thousands of clones; 65% to 90% are singletons. The receptor was isolated from an adult with an advanced solid tumor such as melanoma, head and neck, liver or kidney cancer. This chain connects TRBV7-8 to TRBJ1-1, with no clear D. Sequencing used CD4+ or CD8+ T cells sorted from blood, obtained in a trial of the OX40 agonist ivuxolimab. CDR3 in amino acids: CASSLDILSSAEAFF. In DNA, the CDR3 is TGTGCCAGCAGCTTAGACATCCTTAGCAGTGCTGAAGCTTTCTTT.